This is a list of T cell receptor beta chains from one sample in a study of OX40 agonist ivuxolimab in advanced cancers. Here immunoSEQ multiplex PCR was the method, and the copy in TCRdb shows in-frame clones only, minus some. The top ten hold around 0.46% of the sample, which has 70,000 to 75,000 clones, roughly 90% seen once. Sequences were derived from CD4+ or CD8+ T cells sorted from blood, sampled in a trial of the OX40 agonist ivuxolimab. All receptors derive from an adult with an advanced solid tumor such as melanoma, head and neck, liver or kidney cancer. Each CDR3 is given with its conserved first and last residue. Each record gives: J gene, D gene, V gene, clone size, CDR3 protein, CDR3 DNA. A D gene is named only where the DNA matches it firmly. A clone size is listed for some rows: how often the clone was seen (once, few, many), or a class if it is expanded.

j_call: TRBJ1-5
d_call: NA
v_call: TRBV5-8
clone_size: NA
cdr3_aa: CASSPESYGNQPQHF
cdr3_nt: TGTGCCAGCAGCCCGGAATCGTATGGCAATCAGCCCCAGCATTTT

j_call: TRBJ1-1
d_call: NA
v_call: TRBV9
clone_size: NA
cdr3_aa: CASSLSHYTEAFF
cdr3_nt: TGTGCCAGCAGCCTCTCCCACTACACTGAAGCTTTCTTT

j_call: TRBJ2-2
d_call: TRBD2
v_call: TRBV7-7
clone_size: NA
cdr3_aa: CASSPGTSGTGELFF
cdr3_nt: TGTGCCAGCAGCCCCGGGACTAGCGGGACCGGGGAGCTGTTTTTT

j_call: TRBJ2-1
d_call: NA
v_call: TRBV27
clone_size: NA
cdr3_aa: CASSFLAGHSYNEQFF
cdr3_nt: TGTGCCAGCAGTTTTCTTGCCGGACACTCCTACAATGAGCAGTTCTTC

j_call: TRBJ2-7
d_call: TRBD2
v_call: TRBV6-5
clone_size: NA
cdr3_aa: CASSYSTSGSYEQYF
cdr3_nt: TGTGCCAGCAGTTACTCGACTAGCGGGAGTTACGAGCAGTACTTC

j_call: TRBJ2-1
d_call: TRBD2
v_call: TRBV7-9
clone_size: NA
cdr3_aa: CASSLQRETYNEQFF
cdr3_nt: TGTGCCAGCAGCTTACAGCGGGAGACCTACAATGAGCAGTTCTTC

j_call: TRBJ2-7
d_call: NA
v_call: TRBV19
clone_size: NA
cdr3_aa: CASSPTSRIWGEQYF
cdr3_nt: TGTGCCAGTAGCCCAACCTCTCGGATTTGGGGAGAGCAGTACTTC

j_call: TRBJ2-6
d_call: TRBD2
v_call: TRBV19
clone_size: NA
cdr3_aa: CASSIGSGTSGSGANVLTF
cdr3_nt: TGTGCCAGTAGTATAGGGTCCGGGACTAGCGGGTCAGGGGCCAACGTCCTGACTTTC

j_call: TRBJ2-7
d_call: NA
v_call: TRBV2
clone_size: NA
cdr3_aa: CASSTIYEQYF
cdr3_nt: TGTGCCAGCAGTACAATCTACGAGCAGTACTTC

j_call: TRBJ2-1
d_call: NA
v_call: TRBV4-2
clone_size: NA
cdr3_aa: CASSQNGPYGSGNEQFF
cdr3_nt: TGTGCCAGCAGCCAAAATGGCCCTTACGGGAGTGGCAATGAGCAGTTCTTC

j_call: TRBJ2-7
d_call: NA
v_call: TRBV9
clone_size: NA
cdr3_aa: CASSVDRTSAEQYF
cdr3_nt: TGTGCCAGCAGCGTAGATCGAACCAGCGCCGAGCAGTACTTC

j_call: TRBJ2-1
d_call: TRBD1
v_call: TRBV7-2
clone_size: NA
cdr3_aa: CASSLAGQVQSEQFF
cdr3_nt: TGTGCCAGCAGCTTAGCCGGACAGGTGCAGAGTGAGCAGTTCTTC

j_call: TRBJ1-1
d_call: NA
v_call: TRBV5-5
clone_size: NA
cdr3_aa: CASSPLGGPNTEAFF
cdr3_nt: TGTGCCAGCAGCCCTCTTGGGGGGCCGAACACTGAAGCTTTCTTT

j_call: TRBJ2-3
d_call: NA
v_call: TRBV6-1
clone_size: NA
cdr3_aa: CASSGRQENPTDTQYF
cdr3_nt: TGTGCCAGCAGTGGCCGACAGGAGAACCCCACAGATACGCAGTATTTT

j_call: TRBJ1-4
d_call: NA
v_call: TRBV19
clone_size: NA
cdr3_aa: CASSMQGDGKLFF
cdr3_nt: TGTGCCAGTAGTATGCAAGGGGATGGAAAACTGTTTTTT

j_call: TRBJ1-1
d_call: NA
v_call: TRBV6-1
clone_size: NA
cdr3_aa: CASSRDFSGVTEAFF
cdr3_nt: TGTGCCAGCAGTCGGGACTTTTCGGGAGTCACTGAAGCTTTCTTT

j_call: TRBJ2-1
d_call: NA
v_call: TRBV5-1
clone_size: NA
cdr3_aa: CASSLVGQTTYNEQFF
cdr3_nt: TGCGCCAGCAGCTTGGTCGGACAGACAACCTACAATGAGCAGTTCTTC

j_call: TRBJ1-5
d_call: NA
v_call: TRBV7-2
clone_size: NA
cdr3_aa: CASSLVPSNQPQHF
cdr3_nt: TGTGCCAGCAGCTTAGTTCCAAGCAATCAGCCCCAGCATTTT

j_call: TRBJ2-2
d_call: NA
v_call: TRBV19
clone_size: NA
cdr3_aa: CASSMGANTGELFF
cdr3_nt: TGTGCCAGTAGTATGGGGGCGAACACCGGGGAGCTGTTTTTT

j_call: TRBJ2-1
d_call: TRBD2
v_call: TRBV5-1
clone_size: NA
cdr3_aa: CASSLELAGNEQFF
cdr3_nt: TGCGCCAGCAGCTTGGAGCTAGCGGGCAATGAGCAGTTCTTC

j_call: TRBJ2-4
d_call: NA
v_call: TRBV19
clone_size: NA
cdr3_aa: CASSMETSRLAKNIQYF
cdr3_nt: TGTGCCAGTAGTATGGAGACATCTCGCCTAGCCAAAAACATTCAGTACTTC

j_call: TRBJ1-5
d_call: TRBD1
v_call: TRBV19
clone_size: NA
cdr3_aa: CASSQDRKAAQPQHF
cdr3_nt: TGTGCCAGTAGCCAGGACAGGAAGGCGGCTCAGCCCCAGCATTTT

j_call: TRBJ2-3
d_call: NA
v_call: TRBV19
clone_size: NA
cdr3_aa: CASSISPPGRPSTDTQYF
cdr3_nt: TGTGCCAGTAGTATTAGCCCTCCCGGGCGACCCAGCACAGATACGCAGTATTTT

j_call: TRBJ1-2
d_call: NA
v_call: TRBV10-3
clone_size: NA
cdr3_aa: CAIRQEGYGYTF
cdr3_nt: TGTGCCATTAGACAGGAAGGGTATGGCTACACCTTC

j_call: TRBJ2-7
d_call: NA
v_call: TRBV20-1
clone_size: NA
cdr3_aa: CSATLGGEQYF
cdr3_nt: TGCAGTGCTACCCTGGGTGGCGAGCAGTACTTC

j_call: TRBJ2-1
d_call: NA
v_call: TRBV10-3
clone_size: NA
cdr3_aa: CATTDGSSYNEQFF
cdr3_nt: TGTGCCACCACCGACGGTAGCTCCTACAATGAGCAGTTCTTC

j_call: TRBJ2-5
d_call: TRBD1
v_call: TRBV30
clone_size: NA
cdr3_aa: CAWSRQGTETQYF
cdr3_nt: TGTGCCTGGAGTCGACAGGGTACGGAGACCCAGTACTTC

j_call: TRBJ2-7
d_call: NA
v_call: TRBV6-6
clone_size: NA
cdr3_aa: CASSKTGNEQYF
cdr3_nt: TGTGCCAGCAGTAAGACCGGGAACGAGCAGTACTTC

j_call: TRBJ1-1
d_call: NA
v_call: TRBV19
clone_size: many
cdr3_aa: CASSIDGSMNTEAFF
cdr3_nt: TGTGCCAGTAGTATAGATGGCAGCATGAACACTGAAGCTTTCTTT

j_call: TRBJ2-7
d_call: NA
v_call: TRBV25-1
clone_size: NA
cdr3_aa: CASSDMTLSSYEQYF
cdr3_nt: TGTGCCAGCAGTGATATGACATTAAGCTCCTACGAGCAGTACTTC

j_call: TRBJ2-5
d_call: NA
v_call: TRBV5-1
clone_size: NA
cdr3_aa: CASTSTGSLWETQYF
cdr3_nt: TGCGCCAGCACATCCACCGGGTCCCTGTGGGAGACCCAGTACTTC

j_call: TRBJ2-1
d_call: TRBD1
v_call: TRBV6-6
clone_size: once
cdr3_aa: CASTLQGLSYNEQFF
cdr3_nt: TGTGCCAGCACCCTACAGGGGCTCTCCTACAATGAGCAGTTCTTC

j_call: TRBJ2-2
d_call: NA
v_call: TRBV9
clone_size: once
cdr3_aa: CASSVGLFNTGELFF
cdr3_nt: TGTGCCAGCAGCGTAGGACTTTTTAACACCGGGGAGCTGTTTTTT

j_call: TRBJ1-2
d_call: NA
v_call: TRBV19
clone_size: once
cdr3_aa: CASSLRQADDGYTF
cdr3_nt: TGTGCCAGTAGTCTACGGCAGGCCGATGATGGCTACACCTTC

j_call: TRBJ1-1
d_call: NA
v_call: TRBV18
clone_size: NA
cdr3_aa: CASSPVVGELNTEAFF
cdr3_nt: TGTGCCAGCTCACCAGTTGTAGGGGAATTGAACACTGAAGCTTTCTTT

j_call: TRBJ2-2
d_call: TRBD2
v_call: TRBV18
clone_size: NA
cdr3_aa: CASSPSTSGSSGELFF
cdr3_nt: TGTGCCAGCTCCCCGAGTACTAGCGGGAGTTCAGGGGAGCTGTTTTTT

j_call: TRBJ2-3
d_call: NA
v_call: TRBV19
clone_size: NA
cdr3_aa: CASKAGLAALTDTQYF
cdr3_nt: TGTGCCAGCAAAGCGGGTCTAGCCGCTCTCACAGATACGCAGTATTTT

j_call: TRBJ1-2
d_call: TRBD1
v_call: TRBV27
clone_size: NA
cdr3_aa: CASSSRGSRYGYTF
cdr3_nt: TGTGCCAGCAGTAGCAGGGGGAGTCGCTATGGCTACACCTTC

j_call: TRBJ2-5
d_call: NA
v_call: TRBV6-5
clone_size: NA
cdr3_aa: CASSRLSQTQYF
cdr3_nt: TGTGCCAGCAGTCGACTAAGTCAGACCCAGTACTTC

j_call: TRBJ2-3
d_call: NA
v_call: TRBV6-6
clone_size: NA
cdr3_aa: CASSYGTDTQYF
cdr3_nt: TGTGCCAGCAGTTACGGCACAGATACGCAGTATTTT

j_call: TRBJ1-5
d_call: NA
v_call: TRBV6-9
clone_size: NA
cdr3_aa: CASSYSDYPPGGRGNQPQHF
cdr3_nt: TGTGCCAGCAGTTATTCCGACTATCCCCCCGGGGGGCGAGGCAATCAGCCCCAGCATTTT

j_call: TRBJ2-7
d_call: NA
v_call: TRBV5-6
clone_size: NA
cdr3_aa: CASINKTFGFLSSYEQYF
cdr3_nt: TGTGCCAGCATAAATAAAACTTTTGGGTTTTTAAGCTCCTACGAGCAGTACTTC

j_call: TRBJ2-3
d_call: TRBD2
v_call: TRBV4-1
clone_size: NA
cdr3_aa: CASSQGRLAGSTDTQYF
cdr3_nt: TGCGCCAGCAGCCAAGGTAGACTAGCGGGGAGCACAGATACGCAGTATTTT

j_call: TRBJ2-1
d_call: NA
v_call: TRBV4-3
clone_size: NA
cdr3_aa: CASSQDVGGPSRGEQFF
cdr3_nt: TGCGCCAGCAGCCAAGACGTGGGAGGACCCAGCAGAGGTGAGCAGTTCTTC